This T cell receptor (beta chain) originates from a study of T cells in Graves' hyperthyroidism and ophthalmopathy. Whole-study findings and limits: Separating ophthalmopathy from stable hyperthyroidism was achieved by a 13 V-J model.

This clonotype appeared many times. Its antigen is undetermined. The authors deemed Graves' hyperthyroidism stable absent ophthalmopathy progression within 18 months. RNA transcripts yielded amplified TCR beta CDR3 regions. Carried out on the TCR CDR3, a first-round RT-PCR used the HTBI primer set. Via MiXCR, TCRdb re-called the multiplex PCR reads, giving one row per CDR3 protein. The repertoire holds 610,000 or so distinct CDR3 sequences, with just over 45% as singletons. Sequencing was done on a sample of peripheral blood or thyroid tissue (not recorded which). This TCR derives from a woman between 18 and 29 years old with Graves' hyperthyroidism.

CDR3 amino acids: CASRDTDTEAFF. In DNA, the CDR3 is TGCGCCAGCCGGGACACGGACACTGAAGCTTTCTTT. The chain is built from TRBV5-1 and TRBJ1-1; D is possibly TRBD1 (6 bases). CDR3 length equals 12 residues. With 7 bases removed from V and 3 bases from J, the gap between germline ends came to 10 bases. Per the germline V gene, CDR1 is SGHRS and CDR2 is YFSETQ.